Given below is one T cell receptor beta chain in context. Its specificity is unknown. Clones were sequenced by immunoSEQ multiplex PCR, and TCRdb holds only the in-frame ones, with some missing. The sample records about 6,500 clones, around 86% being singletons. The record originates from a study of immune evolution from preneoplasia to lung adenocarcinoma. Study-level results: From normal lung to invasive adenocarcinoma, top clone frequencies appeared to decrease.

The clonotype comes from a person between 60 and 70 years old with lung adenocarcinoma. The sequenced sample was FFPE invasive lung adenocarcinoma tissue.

CDR3 amino acids: CASSPRTGYEKLFF. The CDR3 DNA sequence: TGTGCCAGCAGTCCCCGGACAGGGTATGAAAAACTGTTTTTT. The genes are TRBV6-5 and TRBJ1-4; 8 bases align to TRBD1. This CDR3 is built from 14 residues. With V trimmed by 5 bases and J by 6 bases, 5 bases remained unmatched. Germline CDR1 is MNHEY and CDR2 is SVGAGI.